The 14 T cell receptor beta chains given below trace back to one sample, sequenced in a study of blood T cell repertoires in COVID-19. Profiled with immunoSEQ multiplex PCR; TCRdb holds only in-frame clones, not every one. The data show some 110,000 clones, roughly four fifths seen once. What was sequenced was peripheral blood. The receptor source for this set is a man in his 60s with acute or convalescent COVID-19.

V and J are TRBV7-3 and TRBJ1-2; D uncertain. The CDR3 has 13 amino acids. The V end was cut by 5 bases, the J end by 4 bases, with 11 bases between. Germline V gives CDR1 SGHTA, CDR2 FQGTGA. In DNA form, the CDR3 reads TGTGCCAGCAGCCCTACGGCGGGCTATGGCTACACCTTC. Residues: CASSPTAGYGYTF. Full variable domain (outside the CDR3, taken from reference TRBV7-3 and TRBJ1-2): GAGVSQTPSNKVTEKGKYVELRCDPISGHTALYWYRQSLGQGPEFLIYFQGTGAADDSGLPNDRFFAVRPEGSVSTLKIQRTERGDSAVYLCASSPTAGYGYTFGSGTRLTVV.

This clone was seen only once. The chain uses TRBV10-1 and TRBJ1-2; possibly TRBD1 for D (5 bases). Germline V gene lookup returns CDR1 WNHNN and CDR2 SYGVQD (reference sequence). The CDR3 consists of 15 residues. V shed 3 bases and J shed 0 bases, with 11 bases lying between them. The CDR3 coding sequence is TGCGCCAGCAGTGAATACAGGACCCCTAACTATGGCTACACCTTC. This sequence encodes CASSEYRTPNYGYTF.

The rearrangement links TRBV24-1 to TRBJ2-1; 7 bases fit TRBD1. The CDR3 sequence is 16 residues long. Germline V gene data show CDR1 as KGHDR and CDR2 as SFDVKD. With V trimmed by 5 bases and J by 1 base, 7 bases remained unmatched. Written as DNA, the CDR3 is TGTGCCACCAGTGGCACTACAGGGGTTTCCTACAATGAGCAGTTCTTC. Translating it yields CATSGTTGVSYNEQFF.

This chain uses TRBV7-9 with TRBJ1-1; maybe TRBD1 (6 bases). This CDR3 region has 13 residues. Germline V CDR1 and CDR2: SEHNR, FQNEAQ (reference sequence). V was shortened by 7 bases and J by 7 bases, with 16 bases between the two germline ends. CDR3 nucleotides: TGTGCCAGCACCTCGAGGGGGGGAGATGAAGCTTTCTTT. It codes for CASTSRGGDEAFF.

The V and J genes are TRBV5-1 and TRBJ2-7; weak D call: TRBD2 (6 bases). V lost 4 bases, J lost 2 bases, and 16 bases lay in between. The CDR3 is made up of 15 amino acids. Germline lookup yields CDR1 SGHRS and CDR2 YFSETQ. CDR3 amino acids: CASSLFLGSPYEQYF. In DNA, the CDR3 is TGCGCCAGCAGCCTTTTCCTCGGGAGTCCCTACGAGCAGTACTTC.

This chain connects TRBV5-8 to TRBJ2-1; a weak D match, TRBD2 (5 bases). This CDR3 has 17 residues. V dropped 0 bases and J dropped 0 bases, with 13 bases sitting between them. CDR1 SGHTS and CDR2 YDEGEE come from the germline V gene. CDR3 in DNA: TGTGCCAGCAGCTTGGCCGGGCGGGCGATCTCCTACAATGAGCAGTTCTTC. Protein: CASSLAGRAISYNEQFF.

The chain couples TRBV5-1 to TRBJ2-5; 8 bases agree with TRBD1. Trimming at V came to 0 bases and at J to 1 base, leaving 5 bases not matched to a gene. This CDR3 has 16 amino acids. Germline V gives CDR1 SGHRS, CDR2 YFSETQ. CDR3 protein: CASSLGTGNIQETQYF. Here the CDR3 DNA reads TGCGCCAGCAGCTTGGGGACAGGGAACATCCAAGAGACCCAGTACTTC. Using reference TRBV5-1 and TRBJ2-5 for the parts outside the CDR3, the full variable domain is KAGVTQTPRYLIKTRGQQVTLSCSPISGHRSVSWYQQTPGQGLQFLFEYFSETQRNKGNFPGRFSGRQFSNSRSEMNVSTLELGDSALYLCASSLGTGNIQETQYFGPGTRLLVL.

This clone was seen only once. CDR3 loop: CAWRPQGASGDNEQFF. CDR3 DNA sequence: TGTGCCTGGAGACCCCAAGGAGCTAGCGGGGACAATGAGCAGTTCTTC. The chain couples TRBV30 to TRBJ2-1, with 9 bases identical to TRBD2. With V trimmed by 3 bases and J by 5 bases, 11 bases remained unmatched. Germline loops: CDR1 GTSNPN, CDR2 SVGIG (reference sequence). The CDR3 is 16 amino acids. Looking up the rest from reference TRBV30 and TRBJ2-1 gives the full variable domain: SQTIHQWPATLVQPVGSPLSLECTVEGTSNPNLYWYRQAAGRGLQLLFYSVGIGQISSEVPQNLSASRPQDRQFILSSKKLLLSDSGFYLCAWRPQGASGDNEQFFGPGTRLTVL.

This clone was detected once. The V call is TRBV7-6, the J call TRBJ1-5; D perhaps matches TRBD1 (5 bases). Germline CDR1 is SGHVS and CDR2 is FNYEAQ. CDR3 size: 15 residues. Trimming cost V 1 base and J 7 bases, with 14 bases left between them. Written as DNA, the CDR3 is TGTGCCAGCAGCTTAGGGCAGGGAAGAGGCCAGCCCCAGCATTTT. This translates into CASSLGQGRGQPQHF.

About this clone: The same CDR3 arises from other DNA sequences in this sample as well. The chain recombines TRBV6-1 with TRBJ2-1, with 7 bases aligning to TRBD2. The J segment lost 7 bases and the V segment lost 1 base, leaving 1 base of the junction unmatched. The germline V gene has CDR1 MNHNS and CDR2 SASEGT. This CDR3 has 13 residues. The DNA for the CDR3 is TGTGCCAGCAGTGAAGGGCGGGGGAATGAGCAGTTCTTC. It codes for CASSEGRGNEQFF.

This chain uses TRBV2 with TRBJ2-2; 7 bases agree with TRBD1. The V and J ends lost 6 bases and 4 bases, in that order; junction bases with no gene match: 11. Germline CDR1 is SNHLY and CDR2 is FYNNEI. The CDR3 runs to 16 residues. CDR3 DNA: TGTGCCAGCAGGAGGGAAGGGGGCGGCGGCACCGGGGAGCTGTTTTTT. As protein: CASRREGGGGTGELFF.

V is TRBV18 and J is TRBJ1-4, with TRBD1 identical over 9 bases. Germline V CDR1 and CDR2: KGHSH, LQKENI. The CDR3 spans 14 residues. With 5 bases clipped from V and 5 bases from J, the junction kept 3 bases outside the gene matches. CDR3 amino acids: CASSKQGANEKLFF. DNA of the CDR3: TGTGCCAGCTCAAAACAGGGGGCAAATGAAAAACTGTTTTTT.

The gene calls are TRBV15 and TRBJ2-3; 10 positions match TRBD1. The CDR3 has 18 amino acids. Trimming took 2 bases from V and 2 from J; bases not matched to a gene: 10. CDR1 is LNHNV and CDR2 is YYDKDF in the germline V gene (reference sequence). As DNA, the CDR3 is TGTGCCACCAGCAGACCCCCGACAGGGGGCGCATTCACAGATACGCAGTATTTT. It yields the protein CATSRPPTGGAFTDTQYF. The variable domain in full, with the rest retrieved from reference TRBV15 and TRBJ2-3, is DAMVIQNPRYQVTQFGKPVTLSCSQTLNHNVMYWYQQKSSQAPKLLFHYYDKDFNNEADTPDNFQSRRPNTSFCFLDIRSPGLGDTAMYLCATSRPPTGGAFTDTQYFGPGTRLTVL.

V is TRBV3-1 (or the pseudogene TRBV3-2) and J is TRBJ1-2; D might be TRBD1 (6 bases). The germline CDR1 and CDR2 sequences are LGHDT and YNNKEL (reference sequence). CDR3 length: 17 residues. The ends were cut back, 0 bases at V and 1 base at J, with 15 bases in the middle. The CDR3 nucleotides read TGTGCCAGCAGCCAAGAGAGGCAGGGGCCCATTAACTATGGCTACACCTTC. As protein: CASSQERQGPINYGYTF.